The next 8 T cell receptor beta chains were all read from a single sample in a study. TCRdb recomputed calls from the RT-PCR reads with MiXCR, one row per CDR3 protein. The sample lists about 700,000 distinct CDR3 sequences, approximately 14% seen once, with 3.6% in the top ten. Sequences were obtained from memory CD4+ T cells from blood. The source is a female donor in good health, serving as a healthy control.

This chain uses TRBV4-2 with TRBJ2-2; no reliable D call. The CDR3 length is 14 residues. Germline V CDR1 and CDR2: LGHNA, YNFKEQ. The V gene lost 0 bases and the J gene lost 5 bases, with 7 bases spanning the gap. CDR3 bases: TGTGCCAGCAGCCAAGATGAGTTGACCGGGGAGCTGTTTTTT. Its protein product is CASSQDELTGELFF.

This chain uses TRBV20-1 with TRBJ2-7; D is unclear. V was cut by 3 bases and J by 3 bases, with 12 bases left in between. The V gene's germline CDR1 is DFQATT and CDR2 SNEGSKA (reference sequence). This CDR3 region has 13 residues. CDR3: CSARLDSDYEQYF. CDR3 nucleotides: TGCAGTGCTAGGTTGGATTCCGACTACGAGCAGTACTTC.

The V call is TRBV6-2 or TRBV6-3, the J call TRBJ2-7; D tentatively fits TRBD1 or TRBD2 (5 bases each). The CDR3 contains 13 residues. Germline CDR1 MNHEY, CDR2 SVGEGT. V was trimmed by 6 bases and J by 0 bases, leaving 9 bases between them. CDR3 sequence (DNA): TGTGCCAGCAGGGGGGACCACTCCTACGAGCAGTACTTC. It codes for CASRGDHSYEQYF.

This clonotype was seen many times. The chain uses TRBV29-1 and TRBJ2-7; D unresolved. Looked up from germline, CDR1 is SQVTM and CDR2 is ANQGSEA. CDR3 size: 10 residues. Trimming shortened V by 7 bases and J by 1 base, and 5 bases separated the two germline ends. CDR3 nucleotide sequence: TGCAGCGCCCTATCCTACGAGCAGTACTTC. Translation: CSALSYEQYF.

The J gene is TRBJ2-1, the V gene TRBV9, with 10 nucleotides matching TRBD2. The germline V gene has CDR1 SGDLS and CDR2 YYNGEE. The CDR3 consists of 15 residues. Trimming removed 3 bases from V and 9 bases from J; junction bases left unmatched: 9. CDR3 coding DNA: TGTGCCAGCAGCGACCTAGCGGGAGTTGACGTTGAGCAGTTCTTC. Translated, it gives CASSDLAGVDVEQFF.

This clonotype occurred a few times. The V and J genes are TRBV18 and TRBJ1-6; D is unresolved. Trimming took 5 bases from V and 6 from J, leaving 17 bases between them. This CDR3 has 16 amino acids. Germline CDR1 and CDR2: KGHSH and LQKENI. The CDR3 is CASSKDWLNPNSPLHF. CDR3 nucleotide sequence: TGTGCCAGCTCAAAGGACTGGCTCAATCCTAATTCACCCCTCCACTTT.

This clonotype was seen many times. The rearrangement joins TRBV6-5 to TRBJ2-2; D is ambiguous. Per germline, CDR1 MNHEY and CDR2 SVGAGI. The CDR3 sequence is 15 residues long. The V end lost 7 bases, the J end lost 5 bases, and 17 bases lay between the germline ends. In nucleotides, the CDR3 is TGTGCCAGCACCACAACGCGGCAGTTGACCGGGGAGCTGTTTTTT. This encodes CASTTTRQLTGELFF.

The genes are TRBV20-1 and TRBJ2-4; 7 nucleotides line up with TRBD1. The junction had 16 bases not matched to a gene; V was cut back by 5 bases and J by 3 bases. Looked up from germline, CDR1 is DFQATT and CDR2 is SNEGSKA (reference sequence). The CDR3 consists of 17 residues. The CDR3 DNA is TGCAGTGCTGGTGCAGGGACAGCCGGCTTTGGCAAAAACATTCAGTACTTC. This sequence encodes CSAGAGTAGFGKNIQYF.